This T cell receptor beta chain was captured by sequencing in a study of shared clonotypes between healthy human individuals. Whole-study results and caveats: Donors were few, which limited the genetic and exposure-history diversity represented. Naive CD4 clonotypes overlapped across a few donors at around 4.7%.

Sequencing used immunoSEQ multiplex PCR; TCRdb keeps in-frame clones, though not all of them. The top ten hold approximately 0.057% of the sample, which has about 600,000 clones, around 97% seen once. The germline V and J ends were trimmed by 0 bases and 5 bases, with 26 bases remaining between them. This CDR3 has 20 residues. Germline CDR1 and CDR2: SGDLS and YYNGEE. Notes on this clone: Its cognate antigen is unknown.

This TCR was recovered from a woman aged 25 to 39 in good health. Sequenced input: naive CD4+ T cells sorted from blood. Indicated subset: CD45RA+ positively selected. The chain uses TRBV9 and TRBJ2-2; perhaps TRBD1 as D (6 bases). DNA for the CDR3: TGTGCCAGCAGCGTAGATGAAGGGTTCTACCTAGACAGGCTGACCGGGGAGCTGTTTTTT. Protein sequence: CASSVDEGFYLDRLTGELFF.